These 10 T cell receptor beta chains came from one sample sequenced in a study of T cells in Graves' hyperthyroidism and ophthalmopathy. Template material for amplifying TCR beta CDR3 regions consisted of RNA transcripts. An initial round of RT-PCR targeting the TCR CDR3 relied on the HTBI primer set. Using its own MiXCR run on the multiplex PCR reads, TCRdb lists one record per CDR3 protein. The repertoire holds hundreds of thousands of distinct CDR3 sequences, over 15% seen once, with around 61% in the top ten. Sequenced sample: blood. The receptor source for this set is a woman between 55 and 75 years old with Graves' ophthalmopathy.

The sample holds a few counts of this clonotype. V usage is TRBV10-2 and J usage is TRBJ1-2, with D possibly TRBD1 on 5 matching bases. V was pared by 4 bases and J by 5 bases, with 14 bases between. The CDR3 is 14 residues long. CDR1 WSHSY and CDR2 SAAADI come from the germline V gene. The chain's CDR3 is CASSASGPGYGYTF. The CDR3 DNA sequence: TGCGCCAGCAGTGCGTCGGGGCCCGGATATGGCTACACCTTC.

At least ten counts were recorded for this clonotype. The V call is TRBV7-9, the J call TRBJ2-7; D unclear. Looked up from germline, CDR1 is SEHNR and CDR2 is FQNEAQ (reference sequence). The V and J ends lost 3 bases and 1 base respectively, with 10 bases between them. This CDR3 comprises 14 residues. DNA of the CDR3: TGTGCCAGCAGCTTGCACAGTACATCCTACGAGCAGTACTTC. Protein sequence: CASSLHSTSYEQYF.

Many counts were recorded for this clonotype. The chain combines TRBV2 with TRBJ1-1; 8 nucleotides line up with TRBD1. This CDR3 is 16 amino acids long. Germline values: CDR1 SNHLY, CDR2 FYNNEI. V lost 6 bases to trimming and J lost 1 base; unmatched junction nucleotides: 10. CDR3 loop: CASRQGATVRNTEAFF. CDR3 DNA: TGTGCCAGCAGGCAGGGGGCCACGGTCCGGAACACTGAAGCTTTCTTT. The full variable domain, its missing parts supplied by reference TRBV2 and TRBJ1-1, is EPEVTQTPSHQVTQMGQEVILRCVPISNHLYFYWYRQILGQKVEFLVSFYNNEISEKSEIFDDQFSVERPDGSNFTLKIRSTKLEDSAMYFCASRQGATVRNTEAFFGQGTRLTVV.

For this clonotype: An end of the junction does not agree with germline; a read error may underlie this. This sequence joins TRBV28 and TRBJ2-1; 9 positions agree with TRBD2. The germline CDR1 and CDR2 sequences are MDHEN and SYDVKM. This CDR3 spans 15 amino acids. CDR3 sequence reads: CASSFLAGDDNGQFF. Written as DNA, the CDR3 is TGTGCCAGCAGTTTTTTAGCGGGAGACGACAATGGGCAGTTCTTC.

This clonotype was recorded many times. This sequence joins TRBV10-3 and TRBJ1-2, with D maybe TRBD1 (6 bases). Trimming shortened V by 5 bases and J by 7 bases, and 11 bases separated the two germline ends. The CDR3 length is 12 residues. The V gene's germline CDR1 is ENHRY and CDR2 SYGVKD. CDR3: CAISTGMTGYTF. CDR3 in DNA: TGTGCCATCAGTACAGGGATGACTGGCTACACCTTC.

This clonotype was counted ten times or more. V is TRBV7-2 and J is TRBJ2-5; no clear D. The ends were cut back, 1 base at V and 13 bases at J, with 10 bases in the middle. The germline gives CDR1 SGHTA, CDR2 FQGNSA. The CDR3 is 11 residues long. The CDR3: CASSLESEVYF. The CDR3 nucleotides read TGTGCCAGCAGCTTAGAATCTGAGGTGTACTTC.

The chain has TRBV4-1 and TRBJ2-3, with D possibly being TRBD1 (5 bases). Germline V gene lookup returns CDR1 MGHRA and CDR2 YSYEKL. The CDR3 runs to 15 residues. Trimming shortened V by 2 bases and J by 2 bases, and 11 bases separated the two germline ends. CDR3: CASSQRGQSTDTQYF. The DNA for the CDR3 is TGCGCCAGCAGCCAAAGGGGCCAGTCCACAGATACGCAGTATTTT.

This clonotype appeared many times. This rearrangement joins TRBV12-5 to TRBJ2-1; D could derive from TRBD1 or TRBD2 (5 bases each). V lost 6 bases and J lost 8, with 11 bases in between. The CDR3 has 12 residues. The V gene's germline CDR1 is LGHNT and CDR2 FRNRAP. In nucleotides, the CDR3 is TGTGCTAGTGGCCACGAGGGGCATGAGCAGTTCTTC. Protein: CASGHEGHEQFF.

This clonotype has ten or more counts. J is TRBJ2-1 and V is TRBV18; 7 nucleotides agree with TRBD1. After removal of 2 bases from V and 0 bases from J, the junction contained 1 base not matched to a gene. CDR3 size: 15 residues. CDR1 is KGHSH and CDR2 is LQKENI in the germline V gene. This CDR3 is CASSPEGASYNEQFF. The CDR3 DNA is TGTGCCAGCTCACCAGAGGGGGCCTCCTACAATGAGCAGTTCTTC.

To note about this clonotype: A much larger clone is a single base away; this may be a read error. The chain is built from TRBV29-1 and TRBJ2-3, with 7 bases that match TRBD2. The CDR3 contains 15 residues. Trimming took 6 bases from V and 2 from J; bases not matched to a gene: 11. The germline V gene has CDR1 SQVTM and CDR2 ANQGSEA. This CDR3 reads CSVGGTNYPTDTQYF. DNA for the CDR3: TGCAGCGTCGGCGGGACTAATTATCCCACAGATACGCAGTATTTT.